The sequence of this TCR beta chain was determined in a study of T cell responses to AZD1222 COVID-19 vaccine. Study-level points and caveats: Along spike, vaccine-associated CD4 TCRs were found throughout, with dominance at 160-218 and 743-854. Researchers took repertoire samples only after the peak T cell response had come. Mostly white British, mostly female donors; authors suggested clonal diversity may be underestimated. Vaccination with two AZD1222 doses was followed by a rise in Spike-specific TCR breadth and depth.

The data were produced by immunoSEQ multiplex PCR, yet TCRdb's version contains in-frame clones alone and is incomplete. The table lists roughly 120,000 clones, 85% to 90% of them singletons. This clone has a single count. Its antigen remains unknown. V lost 5 bases and J lost 0; bases outside the gene matches: 2. This CDR3 comprises 15 residues. Germline CDR1 reads SEHNR; CDR2 reads FQNEAQ (reference sequence). The sequences come from peripheral blood, collected on day 0 of AZD1222 vaccination. This TCR came from an adult in good health. The rearrangement joins TRBV7-9 to TRBJ1-4; 8 bases map to TRBD1. CDR3: CASSPQGATNEKLFF. As DNA, the CDR3 is TGTGCCAGCAGCCCACAGGGGGCAACTAATGAAAAACTGTTTTTT.